The TCR beta chain described here comes from a study of CD8 T cells in ankylosing spondylitis. TCR beta libraries were made by quantitative 5'-RACE with molecular barcodes. MiXCR, applied by TCRdb to the 5' RACE reads, yields one record per CDR3 protein. Among 350,000 to 550,000 distinct CDR3 sequences listed, roughly 25% were seen once. As concerns this clonotype: Its antigen remains unknown.

This CDR3 has 15 residues. V trimming: 4 bases; J trimming: 3 bases; junction bases outside the gene matches: 11. Germline CDR1 and CDR2: DFQATT and SNEGSKA (reference sequence). Notes on the study in general: Made up of eight highly homologous variants, a TCR beta motif appeared characteristic of ankylosing spondylitis blood. Significant enrichment of disease-linked clones was reportedly seen in matched ankylosing spondylitis synovial fluid. Earlier reports found some motif variants in synovial fluid and blood in reactive arthritis.

Sequences were obtained from blood, either unsorted or a sorted T cell fraction (not recorded which). This chain connects TRBV20-1 to TRBJ1-1, with TRBD1 identical over 7 bases. This TCR came from a male donor with ankylosing spondylitis. Here the CDR3 reads CSAIGTGDRYTEAFF. CDR3 nucleotides: TGCAGTGCTATAGGTACAGGGGATCGCTACACTGAAGCTTTCTTT.